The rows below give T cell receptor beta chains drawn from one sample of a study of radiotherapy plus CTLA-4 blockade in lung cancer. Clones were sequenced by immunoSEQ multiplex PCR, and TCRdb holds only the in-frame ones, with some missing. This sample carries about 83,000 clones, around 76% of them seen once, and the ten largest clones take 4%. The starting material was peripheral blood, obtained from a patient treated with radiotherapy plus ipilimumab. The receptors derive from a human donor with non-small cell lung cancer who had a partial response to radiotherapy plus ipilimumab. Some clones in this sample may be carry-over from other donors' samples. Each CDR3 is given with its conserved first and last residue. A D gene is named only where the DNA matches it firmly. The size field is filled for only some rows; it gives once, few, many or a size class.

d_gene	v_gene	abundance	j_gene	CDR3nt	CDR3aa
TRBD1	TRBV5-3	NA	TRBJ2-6	TGTGCCAGAAGCGGCGGGGTCCGCAGGGGACAGGGGACTGGGGCCAACGTCCTGACTTTC	CARSGGVRRGQGTGANVLTF
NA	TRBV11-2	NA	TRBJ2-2	TGTGCCAGCAGCTTAATGAGCACCGGGGAGCTGTTTTTT	CASSLMSTGELFF
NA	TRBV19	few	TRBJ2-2	TGTGCCAGTAGTATAGACCCGGACAGATTGAACACCGGGGAGCTGTTTTTT	CASSIDPDRLNTGELFF
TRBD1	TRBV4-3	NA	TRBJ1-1	TGCGCCAGCAGCGACAGGGGTACGAACACTGAAGCTTTCTTT	CASSDRGTNTEAFF
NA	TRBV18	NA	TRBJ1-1	TGTGCCAGCTCTGGGGGCTTGAACACTGAAGCTTTCTTT	CASSGGLNTEAFF
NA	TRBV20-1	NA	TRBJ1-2	TGCAGTGCTAGTCTCCAGGGGGGCTACACCTTC	CSASLQGGYTF
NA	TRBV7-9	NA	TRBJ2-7	TGTGCCAGCAGCTGGGAGCCGCGAGAGCAGTACTTC	CASSWEPREQYF
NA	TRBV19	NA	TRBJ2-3	TGTGCCAGTAAGCGGTCACTGACGTCTCACACAGATACGCAGTATTTT	CASKRSLTSHTDTQYF
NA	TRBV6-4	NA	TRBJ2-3	TGTGCCAGCAGTGACTCGTGGGAGGATACGCAGTATTTT	CASSDSWEDTQYF
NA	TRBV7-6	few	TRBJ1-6	TGTGCCAGCAGCTTGAGGGCGGGGGGCGGTTCACCCCTCCACTTT	CASSLRAGGGSPLHF
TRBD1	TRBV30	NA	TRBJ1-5	TGTGCCTGGGGACAGGGGGGCAATCAGCCCCAGCATTTT	CAWGQGGNQPQHF
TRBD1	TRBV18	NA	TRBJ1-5	TGTGCCAGCTCACCTCAGACAGGGGGCAATCAGCCCCAGCATTTT	CASSPQTGGNQPQHF
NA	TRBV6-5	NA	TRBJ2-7	TGTGCCAGCAGTTACGGTGGGCCCAGCAGCGAGCAGTACTTC	CASSYGGPSSEQYF
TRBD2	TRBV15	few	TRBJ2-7	TGTGCCACCAGCAGAGATCTAGCGGGAGGTTTGTACGAGCAGTACTTC	CATSRDLAGGLYEQYF
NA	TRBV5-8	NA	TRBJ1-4	TGTGCCAGCAGACAGCGAGGGTATGAAAAACTGTTTTTT	CASRQRGYEKLFF
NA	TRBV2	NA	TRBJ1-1	TGTGCCAGCAGTGTACAGACAACGAACACTGAAGCTTTCTTT	CASSVQTTNTEAFF
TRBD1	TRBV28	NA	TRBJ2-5	TGTGCCAGCAGTCCGGGGGGGACAGGGGAAGAGACCCAGTACTTC	CASSPGGTGEETQYF
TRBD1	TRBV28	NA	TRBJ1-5	TGTGCCAGCAGTTGGACAGGGAGAAGCAATCAGCCCCAGCATTTT	CASSWTGRSNQPQHF
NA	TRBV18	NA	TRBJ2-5	TGTGCCAGCTCATTAGAGGTCCAAGAGACCCAGTACTTC	CASSLEVQETQYF
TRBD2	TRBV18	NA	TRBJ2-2	TGTGCCAGCTCACCAAGGCTAGCGGGGGAAACCGGGGAGCTGTTTTTT	CASSPRLAGETGELFF
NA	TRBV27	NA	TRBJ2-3	TGTGCCAGCAGTTTTTCAGGGGCCGATACGCAGTATTTT	CASSFSGADTQYF
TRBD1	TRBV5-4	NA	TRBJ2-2	TGTGCCAGCAGCTGGCTGGACAGGGGGAACACCGGGGAGCTGTTTTTT	CASSWLDRGNTGELFF
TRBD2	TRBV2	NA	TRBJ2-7	TGTGCCAGCGCCTCCGGCGGACTAGCGGGGGCCTACGAGCAGTACTTC	CASASGGLAGAYEQYF
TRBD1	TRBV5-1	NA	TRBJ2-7	TGCGCCAGCAGACAGGACAGGGCGCCCTACGAGCAGTACTTC	CASRQDRAPYEQYF
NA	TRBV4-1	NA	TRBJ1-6	TGCGCCAGCAGCGCCCAGGGAAGAGTCTCACCCCTCCACTTT	CASSAQGRVSPLHF
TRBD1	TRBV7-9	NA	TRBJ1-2	TGTGCCAGCAGCTTCGAGACAGGGGAGGATGGCTACACCTTC	CASSFETGEDGYTF
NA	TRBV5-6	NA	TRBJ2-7	TGTGCCAGCAGCACCCCAGGGAAAACCTACGAGCAGTACTTC	CASSTPGKTYEQYF
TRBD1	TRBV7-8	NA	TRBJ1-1	TGTGCCAGCAGCCGACAGGGGGGACAGGGGCGAACTGAAGCTTTCTTT	CASSRQGGQGRTEAFF
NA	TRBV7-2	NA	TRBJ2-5	TGTGCCAGCAGCTTAGTATGGGGCCCAGAGACCCAGTACTTC	CASSLVWGPETQYF
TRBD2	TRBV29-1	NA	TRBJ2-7	TGCAGCGGCGACGTAGCGGGTTCGGGCGAGCAGTACTTC	CSGDVAGSGEQYF
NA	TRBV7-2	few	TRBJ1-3	TGTGCCAGCAGCTTAGAGATGGGCTATGGGGGGACTGGAAACACCATATATTTT	CASSLEMGYGGTGNTIYF
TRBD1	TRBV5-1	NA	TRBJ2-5	TGCGCCAGCAGCCGTACCTCTACAGGGGCGCAAGAGACCCAGTACTTC	CASSRTSTGAQETQYF
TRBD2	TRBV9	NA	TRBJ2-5	TGTGCCAGCAGCGTAGATAGCGGGGGGGCCGGGACCCAGTACTTC	CASSVDSGGAGTQYF
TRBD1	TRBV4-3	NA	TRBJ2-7	TGCGCCAGCAGCCAAGACACCGGGACAGGGTCCTACGAGCAGTACTTC	CASSQDTGTGSYEQYF
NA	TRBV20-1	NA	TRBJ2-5	TGCAGTGCTAGAGTAATTGAGACCCAGTACTTC	CSARVIETQYF
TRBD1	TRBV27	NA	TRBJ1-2	TGTGCCAGCAGATCCGGGACAGGGCCTGTCTATGGCTACACCTTC	CASRSGTGPVYGYTF
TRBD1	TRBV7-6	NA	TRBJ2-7	TGTGCCAGCAGCTTAGACCTAGGACAGGGGGCCTACGAGCAGTACTTC	CASSLDLGQGAYEQYF
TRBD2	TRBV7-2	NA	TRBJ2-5	TGTGCCAGCAGCTTACTCTCGCGAGGGAGGGGGACCCAGTACTTC	CASSLLSRGRGTQYF
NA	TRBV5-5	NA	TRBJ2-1	TGTGCCAGCAGCCGCGGGGAGGGGGGGCACAATGAGCAGTTCTTC	CASSRGEGGHNEQFF
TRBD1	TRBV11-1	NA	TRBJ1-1	TGTGCCAGCAGCCGACTACAGGGGGAAGCTTTCTTT	CASSRLQGEAFF
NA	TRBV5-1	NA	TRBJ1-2	TGCGCCAGCAGATCCCAGGGAGGTACTTATGGCTACACCTTC	CASRSQGGTYGYTF
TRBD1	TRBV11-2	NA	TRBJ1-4	TGTGCCAGCAGCACCCACAGGGGAGAAACTAATGAAAAACTGTTTTTT	CASSTHRGETNEKLFF
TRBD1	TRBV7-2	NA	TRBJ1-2	TGTGCCAGCAGCTTGGACAGGAGCTATGGCTACACCTTC	CASSLDRSYGYTF
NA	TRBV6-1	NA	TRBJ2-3	TGTGCCAGCAGTGAGCAGGGTCATTCAGATACGCAGTATTTT	CASSEQGHSDTQYF
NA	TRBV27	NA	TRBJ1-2	TGTGCCAGCAGCCCAACCCCCGTGAGCTATGGCTACACCTTC	CASSPTPVSYGYTF
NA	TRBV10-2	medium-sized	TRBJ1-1	TGCGCCAGCAGCAGGGGCAGGAACACTGAAGCTTTCTTT	CASSRGRNTEAFF